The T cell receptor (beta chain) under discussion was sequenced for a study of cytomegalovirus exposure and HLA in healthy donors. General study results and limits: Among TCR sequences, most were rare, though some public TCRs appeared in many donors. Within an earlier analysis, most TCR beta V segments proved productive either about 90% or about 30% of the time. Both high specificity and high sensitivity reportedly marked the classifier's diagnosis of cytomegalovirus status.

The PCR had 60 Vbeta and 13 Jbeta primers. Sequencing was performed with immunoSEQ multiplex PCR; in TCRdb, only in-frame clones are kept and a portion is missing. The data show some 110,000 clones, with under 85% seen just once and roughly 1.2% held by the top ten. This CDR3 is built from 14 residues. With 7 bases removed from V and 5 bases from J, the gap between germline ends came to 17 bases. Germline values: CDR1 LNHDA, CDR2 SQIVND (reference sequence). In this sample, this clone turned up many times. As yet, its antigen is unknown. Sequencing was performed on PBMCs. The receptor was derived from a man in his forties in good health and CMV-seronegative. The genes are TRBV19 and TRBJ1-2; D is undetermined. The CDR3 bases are TGTGCCAGTACCCCTCCAGGCGTGGTATATGGCTACACCTTC. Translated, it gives CASTPPGVVYGYTF.